The sequence of this T cell receptor (beta chain) was determined in a study of shared clonotypes between healthy human individuals. The method was immunoSEQ multiplex PCR; TCRdb's version includes in-frame clones alone and lacks a portion of them. The sample lists about half a million clones, approximately 81% seen once, with approximately 11% in the top ten. Of note for this clone: A far larger clone lies a single base away; this is likely a read error. The identical CDR3 is also encoded by other nucleotide sequences in the sample.

The V end was cut by 6 bases, the J end by 3 bases, with 15 bases between. Germline V gene sequence: CDR1 MNHEY, CDR2 SVGAGI. This CDR3 is built from 14 residues. The TCR comes from a middle-aged woman in good health. Some clones in this sample may be carry-over from other donors' samples. J is TRBJ2-7 and V is TRBV6-5; D might be TRBD1 (6 bases). The material sequenced was PBMCs. The CDR3 DNA sequence: TGTGCCAGCAGCAGGGGACCAACAGTCTACGAGCAGTACTTC. Protein product: CASSRGPTVYEQYF.